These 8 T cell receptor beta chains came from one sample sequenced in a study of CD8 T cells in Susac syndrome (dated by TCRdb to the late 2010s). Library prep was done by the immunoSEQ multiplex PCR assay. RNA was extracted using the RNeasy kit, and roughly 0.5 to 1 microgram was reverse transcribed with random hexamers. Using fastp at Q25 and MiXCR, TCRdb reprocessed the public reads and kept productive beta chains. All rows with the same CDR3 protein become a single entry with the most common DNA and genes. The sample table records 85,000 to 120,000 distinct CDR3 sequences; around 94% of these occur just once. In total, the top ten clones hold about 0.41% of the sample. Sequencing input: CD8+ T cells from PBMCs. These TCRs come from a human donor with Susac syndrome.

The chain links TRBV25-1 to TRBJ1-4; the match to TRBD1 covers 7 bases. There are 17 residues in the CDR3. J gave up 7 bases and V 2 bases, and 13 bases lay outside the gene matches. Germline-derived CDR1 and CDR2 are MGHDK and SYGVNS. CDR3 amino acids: CASSEVLRGTEIEKLFF. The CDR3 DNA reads TGTGCCAGCAGTGAAGTACTCCGAGGGACAGAGATTGAAAAACTGTTTTTT.

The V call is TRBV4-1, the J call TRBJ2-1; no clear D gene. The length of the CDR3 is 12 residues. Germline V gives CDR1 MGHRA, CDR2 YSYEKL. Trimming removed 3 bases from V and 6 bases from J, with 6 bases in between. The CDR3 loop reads CASSHGRNEQFF. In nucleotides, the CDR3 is TGCGCCAGCAGCCATGGGCGCAATGAGCAGTTCTTC.

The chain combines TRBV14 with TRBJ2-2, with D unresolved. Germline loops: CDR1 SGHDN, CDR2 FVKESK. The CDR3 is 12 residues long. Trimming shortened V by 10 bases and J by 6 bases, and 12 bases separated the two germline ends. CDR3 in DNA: TGTGCCACACAACGAGGAGCCGGGGAGCTGTTTTTT. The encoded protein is CATQRGAGELFF.

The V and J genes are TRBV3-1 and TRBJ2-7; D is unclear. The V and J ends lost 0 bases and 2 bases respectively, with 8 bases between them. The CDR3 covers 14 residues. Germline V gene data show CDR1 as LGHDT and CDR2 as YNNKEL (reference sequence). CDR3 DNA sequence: TGTGCCAGCAGCCAAGACACGGAGACCTACGAGCAGTACTTC. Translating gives CASSQDTETYEQYF.

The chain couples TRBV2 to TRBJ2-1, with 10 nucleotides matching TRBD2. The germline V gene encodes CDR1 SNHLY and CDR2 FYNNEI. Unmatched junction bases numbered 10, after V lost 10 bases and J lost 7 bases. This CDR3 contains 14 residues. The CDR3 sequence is CAIVAGGPRNEQFF. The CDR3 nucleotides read TGTGCCATCGTAGCGGGGGGTCCTCGGAATGAGCAGTTCTTC. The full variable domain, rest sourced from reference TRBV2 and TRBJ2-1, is EPEVTQTPSHQVTQMGQEVILRCVPISNHLYFYWYRQILGQKVEFLVSFYNNEISEKSEIFDDQFSVERPDGSNFTLKIRSTKLEDSAMYFCAIVAGGPRNEQFFGPGTRLTVL.

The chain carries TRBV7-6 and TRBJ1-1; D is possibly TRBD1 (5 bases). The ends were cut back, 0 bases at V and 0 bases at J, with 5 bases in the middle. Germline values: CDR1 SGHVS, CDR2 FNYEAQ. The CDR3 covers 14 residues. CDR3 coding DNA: TGTGCCAGCAGCTTAGCGACAGTGAACACTGAAGCTTTCTTT. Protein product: CASSLATVNTEAFF.

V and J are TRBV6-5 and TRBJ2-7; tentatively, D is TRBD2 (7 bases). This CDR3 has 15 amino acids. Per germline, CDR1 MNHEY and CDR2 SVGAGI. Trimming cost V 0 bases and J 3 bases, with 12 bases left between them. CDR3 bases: TGTGCCAGCAGTTACTCGGGAGGGGGAGGCTACGAGCAGTACTTC. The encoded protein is CASSYSGGGGYEQYF.

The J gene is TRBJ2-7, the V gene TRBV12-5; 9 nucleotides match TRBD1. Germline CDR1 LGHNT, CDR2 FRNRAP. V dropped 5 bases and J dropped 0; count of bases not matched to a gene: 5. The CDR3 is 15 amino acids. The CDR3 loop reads CASGPGQGLSYEQYF. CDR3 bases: TGTGCTAGTGGTCCTGGACAGGGGCTCTCCTACGAGCAGTACTTC.